The rows below give T cell receptor beta chains drawn from one sample of a study of blood T cell repertoires in COVID-19. Measured with immunoSEQ multiplex PCR; TCRdb has only the in-frame clones, and not every one. The sample includes hundreds of thousands of clones, around 89% of them seen just once. Sequencing was done on a sample of peripheral blood. These receptors were collected from a man aged 35 to 55 with acute or convalescent COVID-19. The CDR3 runs from the conserved cysteine through the conserved F or W. The D gene is left open where the match is weak. Not every row has a clone size; where given, it reads once, few, many or a size class.

j_gene: TRBJ2-1; abundance: .; v_gene: TRBV25-1; d_gene: TRBD2; CDR3nt: TGTGCCAGCAGTGGGAGCGGGGGGGAGGTCAATGAGCAGTTCTTC; CDR3aa: CASSGSGGEVNEQFF
j_gene: TRBJ2-3; abundance: .; v_gene: TRBV6-2/TRBV6-3; d_gene: TRBD2; CDR3nt: TGTGCCAGCAGTCTCGGACTAGCGGGGGGTATCACAGATACGCAGTATTTT; CDR3aa: CASSLGLAGGITDTQYF
j_gene: TRBJ2-3; abundance: .; v_gene: TRBV6-5; d_gene: .; CDR3nt: TGTGCCAGCAGTTCCAGGGGCACAGATACGCAGTATTTT; CDR3aa: CASSSRGTDTQYF
j_gene: TRBJ1-1; abundance: .; v_gene: TRBV6-5; d_gene: .; CDR3nt: TGTGCCAGCAGTTCCGATAATCAGTATTTTATGACTGAAGCTTTCTTT; CDR3aa: CASSSDNQYFMTEAFF
j_gene: TRBJ1-4; abundance: .; v_gene: TRBV6-2/TRBV6-3; d_gene: TRBD1; CDR3nt: TGTGCCAGCAGTCTGACAGGGATGAAGGAAAAACTGTTTTTT; CDR3aa: CASSLTGMKEKLFF
j_gene: TRBJ1-3; abundance: once; v_gene: TRBV12-3/TRBV12-4; d_gene: .; CDR3nt: TGTGCCAGCAGTTTGTCAGGAAACACCATATATTTT; CDR3aa: CASSLSGNTIYF
j_gene: TRBJ1-6; abundance: .; v_gene: TRBV19; d_gene: TRBD1; CDR3nt: TGTGCCAGTAGTATGGGACAGCTAACCAATAATTCACCCCTCCACTTT; CDR3aa: CASSMGQLTNNSPLHF
j_gene: TRBJ2-3; abundance: once; v_gene: TRBV19; d_gene: TRBD2; CDR3nt: TGTGCCACCAGAGCTAGCGGGAGGTTTGATACGCAGTATTTT; CDR3aa: CATRASGRFDTQYF
j_gene: TRBJ2-2; abundance: .; v_gene: TRBV20-1; d_gene: TRBD1; CDR3nt: TGCAGTGCTAGTCATGGGACAGATGACACCGGGGAGCTGTTTTTT; CDR3aa: CSASHGTDDTGELFF
j_gene: TRBJ1-1; abundance: .; v_gene: TRBV6-1; d_gene: .; CDR3nt: TGTGCCAGCAGTGAATCTCCAGATTTTAACACTGAAGCTTTCTTT; CDR3aa: CASSESPDFNTEAFF
j_gene: TRBJ1-2; abundance: .; v_gene: TRBV19; d_gene: TRBD1; CDR3nt: TGTGCCACGGGGGAACAGGGGGTTTCCGATGGCTACACCTTC; CDR3aa: CATGEQGVSDGYTF
j_gene: TRBJ2-5; abundance: .; v_gene: TRBV6-1; d_gene: .; CDR3nt: TGTGCCAGCACTGAAGGACTGAGAGAGACCCAGTACTTC; CDR3aa: CASTEGLRETQYF
j_gene: TRBJ2-2; abundance: .; v_gene: TRBV18; d_gene: TRBD1; CDR3nt: TGTGCCAGCTCACTGGGACAGGGGAACACCGGGGAGCTGTTTTTT; CDR3aa: CASSLGQGNTGELFF
j_gene: TRBJ1-3; abundance: once; v_gene: TRBV15; d_gene: TRBD1; CDR3nt: TGTGCCACCAGCAATGACAGGGAGGTAACCACCATATATTTT; CDR3aa: CATSNDREVTTIYF
j_gene: TRBJ1-1; abundance: once; v_gene: TRBV7-2; d_gene: .; CDR3nt: TGTGCCAGCAGCTTAGTGGGGACTGGGACTGAAGCTTTCTTT; CDR3aa: CASSLVGTGTEAFF
j_gene: TRBJ1-3; abundance: .; v_gene: TRBV4-2; d_gene: .; CDR3nt: TGTGCCAGCAGCCAAACCAGGGTCTCTGGAAACACCATATATTTT; CDR3aa: CASSQTRVSGNTIYF
j_gene: TRBJ2-5; abundance: once; v_gene: TRBV13; d_gene: .; CDR3nt: TGTGCCAGCAGCCCAGAGAGGTCCGAGACCCAGTACTTC; CDR3aa: CASSPERSETQYF
j_gene: TRBJ2-7; abundance: few; v_gene: TRBV5-1; d_gene: .; CDR3nt: TGCGCCAGCAGCTTGGCTGGAGGGATATACGAGCAGTACTTC; CDR3aa: CASSLAGGIYEQYF
j_gene: TRBJ2-3; abundance: .; v_gene: TRBV7-8; d_gene: TRBD2; CDR3nt: TGTGCCAGCGGGTCGCTAGCGGGGGGGCCGGGGGTCCCAGATACGCAGTATTTT; CDR3aa: CASGSLAGGPGVPDTQYF
j_gene: TRBJ1-2; abundance: .; v_gene: TRBV13; d_gene: .; CDR3nt: TGTGCCAGCAGCCCAAGCGGGCCTTACTATGGCTACACCTTC; CDR3aa: CASSPSGPYYGYTF
j_gene: TRBJ2-7; abundance: few; v_gene: TRBV12-3/TRBV12-4; d_gene: .; CDR3nt: TGTGCCAGCAGTTTGTCCGGGTCCTACGAGCAGTACTTC; CDR3aa: CASSLSGSYEQYF
j_gene: TRBJ2-5; abundance: .; v_gene: TRBV10-3; d_gene: TRBD2; CDR3nt: TGTGCCATCAGTGAGTCGGATAGCGGGAGGGGAGAGACCCAGTACTTC; CDR3aa: CAISESDSGRGETQYF
j_gene: TRBJ1-2; abundance: .; v_gene: TRBV7-9; d_gene: .; CDR3nt: TGTGCCAGCAGTTTGACAGAGGAACCCTATGGCTACACCTTC; CDR3aa: CASSLTEEPYGYTF
j_gene: TRBJ2-7; abundance: once; v_gene: TRBV28; d_gene: TRBD1; CDR3nt: TGTGCCAGCAGTTCCCCCGGGACAGGGCTCATTTACGAGCAGTACTTC; CDR3aa: CASSSPGTGLIYEQYF
j_gene: TRBJ1-2; abundance: .; v_gene: TRBV11-1; d_gene: TRBD1; CDR3nt: TGTGCCAGCAGCTTAGCGGGACAGGGTTCCGGCTACACCTTC; CDR3aa: CASSLAGQGSGYTF
j_gene: TRBJ2-5; abundance: few; v_gene: TRBV5-1; d_gene: TRBD2; CDR3nt: TGCGCCAGCAGCTTGGCTCGCGGGGGGTACTACCAAGAGACCCAGTACTTC; CDR3aa: CASSLARGGYYQETQYF
j_gene: TRBJ1-1; abundance: .; v_gene: TRBV30; d_gene: TRBD1; CDR3nt: TGTGCCTGGAGTGTACTTCCGGGCAGGGGGCGAGGAACTGAAGCTTTCTTT; CDR3aa: CAWSVLPGRGRGTEAFF
j_gene: TRBJ2-5; abundance: .; v_gene: TRBV14; d_gene: TRBD2; CDR3nt: TGTGCCAGCAGCCAAAAGGGACTAGTGGGCCCCTTTCGAGAGACCCAGTACTTC; CDR3aa: CASSQKGLVGPFRETQYF
j_gene: TRBJ1-2; abundance: .; v_gene: TRBV5-1; d_gene: .; CDR3nt: TGCGCCAGCAGCTTGGATCTCTCAGGGCCAAACTATGGCTACACCTTC; CDR3aa: CASSLDLSGPNYGYTF
j_gene: TRBJ1-6; abundance: .; v_gene: TRBV19; d_gene: .; CDR3nt: TGTGCCAGGCTCCCAGGGTTATTGGGATCACCCCTCCACTTT; CDR3aa: CARLPGLLGSPLHF
j_gene: TRBJ1-4; abundance: .; v_gene: TRBV5-1; d_gene: .; CDR3nt: TGCGCCAGCAGTGCGGGGGCCACTTATGAAAAACTGTTTTTT; CDR3aa: CASSAGATYEKLFF
j_gene: TRBJ2-2; abundance: .; v_gene: TRBV5-4; d_gene: .; CDR3nt: TGTGCCAGCAGCTTGTTAGCCGGGGAGCTGTTTTTT; CDR3aa: CASSLLAGELFF
j_gene: TRBJ1-5; abundance: .; v_gene: TRBV6-2/TRBV6-3; d_gene: .; CDR3nt: TGTGCCAGCAGTTATTGGGGGGGCGCGAATCAGCCCCAGCATTTT; CDR3aa: CASSYWGGANQPQHF
j_gene: TRBJ1-2; abundance: .; v_gene: TRBV6-5; d_gene: TRBD1; CDR3nt: TGTGCCAGCAATAGACAGGGCAAGGGCTACACCTTC; CDR3aa: CASNRQGKGYTF
j_gene: TRBJ2-1; abundance: once; v_gene: TRBV11-2; d_gene: .; CDR3nt: TGTGCCAGCAGTCAGCTTCGTTGGGTAGGAGCCAATGAGCAGTTCTTC; CDR3aa: CASSQLRWVGANEQFF
j_gene: TRBJ2-7; abundance: .; v_gene: TRBV6-5; d_gene: .; CDR3nt: TGTGCCAGCACCCAGTCCCGGGACTCGTTCTACGAGCAGTACTTC; CDR3aa: CASTQSRDSFYEQYF
j_gene: TRBJ2-1; abundance: .; v_gene: TRBV19; d_gene: .; CDR3nt: TGTGCCAGTCGAAGGGAAGACAGGTTCGGTGAGCAGTTCTTC; CDR3aa: CASRREDRFGEQFF
j_gene: TRBJ1-1; abundance: .; v_gene: TRBV6-5; d_gene: TRBD1; CDR3nt: TGTGCCAGCAGTTCCCATGGACAGGCTGAAGCTTTCTTT; CDR3aa: CASSSHGQAEAFF
j_gene: TRBJ2-3; abundance: .; v_gene: TRBV4-1; d_gene: TRBD2; CDR3nt: TGCGCCAGCAGCCAGCCGGGACTAGCGGCTCGACGTAGGACAGATACGCAGTATTTT; CDR3aa: CASSQPGLAARRRTDTQYF
j_gene: TRBJ2-7; abundance: few; v_gene: TRBV7-9; d_gene: TRBD1; CDR3nt: TGTGCCAGCAGCTTGGGACAGATCTACGAGCAGTACTTC; CDR3aa: CASSLGQIYEQYF
j_gene: TRBJ2-1; abundance: .; v_gene: TRBV12-3/TRBV12-4; d_gene: TRBD2; CDR3nt: TGTGCCGGCCTGCGGGGGGCCGATGGTGAGCAGTTCTTC; CDR3aa: CAGLRGADGEQFF
j_gene: TRBJ2-2; abundance: .; v_gene: TRBV7-6; d_gene: .; CDR3nt: TGTGCCAGCAGCTTTAAGTGGGCCGACCGTGACACCGGGGAGCTGTTTTTT; CDR3aa: CASSFKWADRDTGELFF
j_gene: TRBJ1-6; abundance: .; v_gene: TRBV5-6; d_gene: .; CDR3nt: TGTGCCAGCACCACCCGCGGGCCAGTCACCCTCCACTTT; CDR3aa: CASTTRGPVTLHF
j_gene: TRBJ1-4; abundance: .; v_gene: TRBV5-1; d_gene: .; CDR3nt: TGCGCCAGCAGCGCAAGGGGCAGCAGTGAAAAACTGTTTTTT; CDR3aa: CASSARGSSEKLFF
j_gene: TRBJ2-7; abundance: few; v_gene: TRBV6-2/TRBV6-3; d_gene: .; CDR3nt: TGTGCCAGCAGTTACTCGGCGGAGGGGAGAGAGCAGTACTTC; CDR3aa: CASSYSAEGREQYF
j_gene: TRBJ2-3; abundance: .; v_gene: TRBV19; d_gene: .; CDR3nt: TGTGCCAGTAGTATAGATCCCTACTCCCCTAGCACAGATACGCAGTATTTT; CDR3aa: CASSIDPYSPSTDTQYF
j_gene: TRBJ1-3; abundance: .; v_gene: TRBV5-4; d_gene: .; CDR3nt: TGTGCCAGCAGTGCCGACAGAGGAAACACCATATATTTT; CDR3aa: CASSADRGNTIYF
j_gene: TRBJ1-6; abundance: .; v_gene: TRBV3-1/TRBV3-2; d_gene: TRBD1; CDR3nt: TGTGCCAGCAGCACTTCCGGGACAGGGATCTCCTATAATTCACCCCTCCACTTT; CDR3aa: CASSTSGTGISYNSPLHF
j_gene: TRBJ1-5; abundance: .; v_gene: TRBV2; d_gene: TRBD1; CDR3nt: TGTGCCAGCAGTGAGGGCCGAGACAGGGGGGGAAGCAATCAGCCCCAGCATTTT; CDR3aa: CASSEGRDRGGSNQPQHF
j_gene: TRBJ1-1; abundance: .; v_gene: TRBV5-1; d_gene: .; CDR3nt: TGCGCCAGCAGCTTTGACCGGAGTGGTGAAGCTTTCTTT; CDR3aa: CASSFDRSGEAFF
j_gene: TRBJ2-2; abundance: .; v_gene: TRBV28; d_gene: TRBD2; CDR3nt: TGTGCCAGCAGTTTAAGGCGGGGGGGCCTCGGCACCGGGGAGCTGTTTTTT; CDR3aa: CASSLRRGGLGTGELFF
j_gene: TRBJ2-5; abundance: .; v_gene: TRBV28; d_gene: TRBD1; CDR3nt: TGTGCCAGCAGCTGGGTACAGGGGTTCGGGACACAAGAGACCCAGTACTTC; CDR3aa: CASSWVQGFGTQETQYF